This T cell receptor beta chain is from a study of blood T cell repertoires in COVID-19. Across the study: From the United States, Italy and Spain came samples of acute and convalescent COVID-19. From T cells, B-cell-depleted T cells, or PBMCs came the material, which was cDNA or gDNA.

Trimming removed 5 bases at V and 4 bases at J, with 17 bases between. This CDR3 has 15 amino acids. The germline V gene has CDR1 MNHEY and CDR2 SVGAGI. Under the authors' procedure: Reference gene primer amplification in the assay estimated nucleated cell counts. Some clones are missing from TCRdb's copy, which holds only in-frame ones; the method was immunoSEQ multiplex PCR. V and J calls and clone size come straight from that table; D and trimming were deduced from the DNA. This table holds around 63,000 clones, approximately 85% found once. This receptor was identified in a man aged 50 to 60 with active COVID-19. V gene TRBV6-5 combines with J gene TRBJ1-2; D remains ambiguous. Sequenced input: peripheral blood. The CDR3 nucleotides are TGTGCCAGCAGTCCCTACTCCGACAAGAGCTATGGCTACACCTTC. Protein sequence: CASSPYSDKSYGYTF.